These 32 T cell receptor beta chains originate from one sample sequenced in a study of identical twins. TCRdb called the 5' RACE reads again in MiXCR, with one record for every CDR3 protein. Seen here are 690,000 or so distinct CDR3 sequences, approximately 9% observed once, and the top ten hold approximately 0.96%. In addition, the sample was reused for a study of yellow fever vaccine responses in identical twins.

The sequenced material came from PBMCs. The receptors come from a woman aged 18-29 years in good health.

In this sample, this clonotype turned up many times. The chain employs TRBV7-2 and TRBJ2-2; D is ambiguous. This CDR3 is 13 amino acids long. Trimming removed 3 bases from V and 6 bases from J, with 8 bases in between. Germline-derived CDR1 and CDR2 are SGHTA and FQGNSA. The CDR3 nucleotides read TGTGCCAGCAGCTTGTATGGATCCGGGGAGCTGTTTTTT. This codes for CASSLYGSGELFF.

The rearrangement uses TRBV11-1 and TRBJ2-5; perhaps D is TRBD1 or TRBD2 (5 bases each). Deletions cut 2 bases from V and 5 bases from J, with 27 bases between. Looked up from germline, CDR1 is SGHAT and CDR2 is FQDESV (reference sequence). The CDR3 covers 19 residues. The CDR3 coding sequence is TGTGCCAGCAGCTTATATCTGGGACCCACGCGAGGGTCAGGGGAGACCCAGTACTTC. Protein: CASSLYLGPTRGSGETQYF.

The chain is built from TRBV6-1 and TRBJ2-7; 9 nucleotides align to TRBD1. The V gene's germline CDR1 is MNHNS and CDR2 SASEGT. The junction had 12 bases not matched to a gene; V was cut back by 7 bases and J by 5 bases. The CDR3 loop spans 15 amino acids. The DNA for the CDR3 is TGTGCCAGCACCGAGTGGGACAGGGTTCCCCACGAGCAGTACTTC. Its translation is CASTEWDRVPHEQYF.

This clonotype has just a few counts. The rearrangement links TRBV11-2 to TRBJ2-7; tentatively, D is TRBD1 (9 bases). The CDR3 length is 18 residues. CDR1 and CDR2 (germline): SGHAT, FQNNGV. V dropped 5 bases and J dropped 3 bases, with 26 bases sitting between them. The CDR3 nucleotides read TGTGCCAGCAGCCCCCGGGGGGGACAGGGCGTCTTTTACTACGAGCAGTACTTC. It encodes CASSPRGGQGVFYYEQYF.

This clonotype was seen ten or more times. The chain uses TRBV29-1 and TRBJ2-3; 8 nucleotides line up with TRBD2. V was pared by 4 bases and J by 4 bases, with 7 bases of the junction left unmatched. CDR3 length: 14 residues. Germline loops: CDR1 SQVTM, CDR2 ANQGSEA. Written as DNA, the CDR3 is TGCAGCGTTGGTAGGACTAGCACAGCAGATACGCAGTATTTT. It codes for CSVGRTSTADTQYF.

This clonotype has a handful of counts. This rearrangement joins TRBV28 to TRBJ2-5; 7 nucleotides line up with TRBD1. Germline V gene data show CDR1 as MDHEN and CDR2 as SYDVKM. With 4 bases clipped from V and 5 bases from J, the junction kept 13 bases outside the gene matches. The CDR3 totals 16 residues. CDR3 in DNA: TGTGCCAGCAGTTCCTATAGACAGGGTGCTCGGGAGACCCAGTACTTC. Translating gives CASSSYRQGARETQYF.

In its sample, this clonotype was seen many times. The chain couples TRBV7-8 to TRBJ2-3; TRBD2 matches at 7 bases. Losses at the gene ends were 6 bases for V and 0 bases for J; bases not matched to a gene: 9. Germline CDR1 is SGHVS and CDR2 is FQNEAQ. This CDR3 is 16 amino acids long. In DNA form, the CDR3 reads TGTGCCAGCAGTTTCGCTAGCGGTTCTAGCACAGATACGCAGTATTTT. Its protein product is CASSFASGSSTDTQYF.

This clonotype appeared a few times. The genes are TRBV2 and TRBJ2-7; D assignment may be TRBD1 or TRBD2 (6 bases each). Between the trimmed V and J ends, which lost 11 bases and 0 bases, there was a span of 11 bases. The germline V gene has CDR1 SNHLY and CDR2 FYNNEI. The CDR3 consists of 12 residues. As DNA, the CDR3 is TGTGCCGGGGGGCGGTACTCCTACGAGCAGTACTTC. Residues: CAGGRYSYEQYF.

This clonotype was seen a few times. The gene calls are TRBV5-5 and TRBJ2-1; D possibly matches TRBD1 or TRBD2 (5 bases each). The CDR3 has 15 residues. Trimming stripped 3 bases from V and 4 bases from J, with 14 bases between. Germline values: CDR1 SGHKS, CDR2 YYEKEE (reference sequence). Written as DNA, the CDR3 is TGTGCCAGCAGCTGGACATTCGAGGGATACAATGAGCAGTTCTTC. It yields the protein CASSWTFEGYNEQFF.

The J gene is TRBJ1-2, the V gene TRBV7-2; 7 positions match TRBD1. Trimming removed 3 bases from V and 3 bases from J; junction bases left unmatched: 10. The CDR3 covers 16 residues. Germline CDR1 and CDR2: SGHTA and FQGNSA. The CDR3 is CASSFFIRGRDYGYTF. As DNA, the CDR3 is TGTGCCAGCAGCTTCTTTATTAGGGGGCGCGACTATGGCTACACCTTC.

This clonotype has more than one count but fewer than ten. V and J are TRBV12-3 or TRBV12-4 and TRBJ2-3; D is unclear. This CDR3 has 13 amino acids. V was pared by 5 bases and J by 10 bases, with 16 bases between. CDR3 amino acids: CASSPPGIVAQYF. The CDR3 bases are TGTGCCAGCAGTCCCCCCGGTATCGTGGCGCAGTATTTT.

This clonotype was detected a few times. This chain joins TRBV28 and TRBJ2-7; TRBD2 agrees at 10 bases. The CDR3 length is 15 residues. Germline V gene lookup returns CDR1 MDHEN and CDR2 SYDVKM. The junction had 11 bases not matched to a gene; V was cut back by 6 bases and J by 6 bases. The CDR3 spells CASRKSSGSRGEQYF. As DNA, the CDR3 is TGTGCCAGCAGGAAATCTAGCGGGAGTCGGGGCGAGCAGTACTTC.

CDR3 protein: CASTLGQGNEKLFF. The CDR3, as DNA: TGTGCCAGCACCCTGGGACAGGGGAATGAAAAACTGTTTTTT. V is TRBV5-6 and J is TRBJ1-4, with 10 bases fitting TRBD1. This CDR3 has 14 amino acids. V was pared by 6 bases and J by 5 bases, with 4 bases of the junction left unmatched. Germline lookup yields CDR1 SGHDT and CDR2 YYEEEE.

This clonotype was counted many times. The chain is built from TRBV10-1 and TRBJ2-7; D is possibly TRBD2 (6 bases). V was cut by 6 bases and J by 5 bases, with 8 bases left in between. CDR1 and CDR2 from the germline V gene are WNHNN and SYGVQD (reference sequence). The CDR3 has 11 residues. In DNA form, the CDR3 reads TGCGCCAGCAGACGGAGGGACGAGCAGTACTTC. Encoded protein: CASRRRDEQYF.

This clonotype turned up a few times. The chain links TRBV10-3 to TRBJ2-1, with TRBD1 matching 8 bases. There are 16 residues in the CDR3. V dropped 2 bases and J dropped 3; count of bases not matched to a gene: 6. The germline CDR1 and CDR2 sequences are ENHRY and SYGVKD. As DNA, the CDR3 is TGTGCCATCAGTGAGGGACAGGGCCTTATCTACAATGAGCAGTTCTTC. Its translation is CAISEGQGLIYNEQFF.

This clonotype occurred many times. The chain employs TRBV29-1 and TRBJ1-1; tentative D call: TRBD1 (6 bases). Germline V gene data show CDR1 as SQVTM and CDR2 as ANQGSEA. Between the trimmed V and J ends, which lost 4 bases and 4 bases, there was a span of 16 bases. This CDR3 spans 14 amino acids. As DNA, the CDR3 is TGCAGCGTTGGAACACAGGGCACAGGCACTGAAGCTTTCTTT. This translates into CSVGTQGTGTEAFF.

The rearrangement uses TRBV5-4 and TRBJ2-3, with D perhaps matching TRBD1 (6 bases). Germline loops: CDR1 SGHNT, CDR2 YYREEE (reference sequence). Trimming stripped 1 base from V and 4 bases from J, with 34 bases between. This CDR3 comprises 22 residues. CDR3 loop: CASSLSISPTTGPRELADTQYF. Here the CDR3 DNA reads TGTGCCAGCAGCTTGTCCATCTCCCCTACGACAGGCCCAAGGGAATTGGCAGATACGCAGTATTTT.

This clonotype has only a few counts. V is TRBV18 and J is TRBJ1-5; D gene ambiguous. The germline V and J ends were trimmed by 3 bases and 11 bases, with 14 bases remaining between them. CDR3 length equals 13 residues. Germline V gene data show CDR1 as KGHSH and CDR2 as LQKENI. The CDR3: CASSPSASSTQHF. As DNA, the CDR3 is TGTGCCAGCTCACCTTCGGCCTCTTCGACCCAGCATTTT. Supplemented by reference TRBV18 and TRBJ1-5, the full variable domain reads NAGVMQNPRHLVRRRGQEARLRCSPMKGHSHVYWYRQLPEEGLKFMVYLQKENIIDESGMPKERFSAEFPKEGPSILRIQQVVRGDSAAYFCASSPSASSTQHFGDGTRLSIL.

This clonotype has just a few counts. The rearrangement links TRBV12-3 or TRBV12-4 to TRBJ1-3, with no clear D. The CDR3 loop spans 11 amino acids. Trimming removed 3 bases at V and 8 bases at J, with 5 bases between. The CDR3 nucleotides are TGTGCCAGCAGTTTTGAGGACACCATATATTTT. As protein: CASSFEDTIYF.

The chain uses TRBV20-1 and TRBJ2-4; a weak D match, TRBD1 (5 bases). The germline V and J ends were trimmed by 2 bases and 8 bases, with 16 bases remaining between them. There are 14 residues in the CDR3. Per germline, CDR1 DFQATT and CDR2 SNEGSKA (reference sequence). CDR3 nucleotide sequence: TGCAGTGCTAGACCCACTGGGGCCACGGACATTCAGTACTTC. It codes for CSARPTGATDIQYF.

This clonotype was detected a few times. The chain carries TRBV24-1 and TRBJ2-1; 12 bases are a match to TRBD2. Trimming removed 7 bases from V and 5 bases from J; junction bases left unmatched: 5. The CDR3 runs 15 residues. CDR1 is KGHDR and CDR2 is SFDVKD in the germline V gene. The CDR3 here is CATRSTSGGDNEQFF. The CDR3 bases are TGTGCCACCAGGTCGACTAGCGGGGGTGACAATGAGCAGTTCTTC.

CDR3 loop: CATRTEANHEQYF. The CDR3 region has the DNA TGTGCCACCAGGACAGAGGCTAACCACGAGCAGTACTTC. J is TRBJ2-7 and V is TRBV10-3; possibly TRBD1 for D (6 bases). There are 13 residues in the CDR3. Trimming cost V 10 bases and J 5 bases, with 18 bases left between them. Germline CDR1 reads ENHRY; CDR2 reads SYGVKD.

This clonotype turned up a few times. This sequence joins TRBV11-2 and TRBJ2-6, with a possible D match to TRBD1 (5 bases). The CDR3 is 16 amino acids. Germline loops: CDR1 SGHAT, CDR2 FQNNGV. V lost 5 bases to trimming and J lost 3 bases, with 14 bases between them. CDR3: CASSRAGKGGANVLTF. CDR3 nucleotide sequence: TGTGCCAGCAGCCGGGCAGGGAAAGGTGGGGCCAACGTCCTGACTTTC.

This clonotype has only a few counts. This rearrangement joins TRBV6-2 or TRBV6-3 to TRBJ2-1, with 14 bases lining up with TRBD2. Germline-derived CDR1 and CDR2 are MNHEY and SVGEGT. The CDR3 runs to 20 residues. V lost 0 bases and J lost 1; bases outside the gene matches: 8. The CDR3 region is CASSYSGTSGSSRSYNEQFF. CDR3 DNA sequence: TGTGCCAGCAGTTACTCCGGGACTAGCGGGAGCAGTAGATCCTACAATGAGCAGTTCTTC.

This chain links TRBV2 with TRBJ1-1; TRBD1 matches 10 bases. The V gene end was trimmed by 6 bases and the J gene end by 0 bases; junction bases not matched to a gene: 10. The germline V gene encodes CDR1 SNHLY and CDR2 FYNNEI. This CDR3 comprises 17 residues. CDR3 bases: TGTGCCAGCAGATACTTAGGACAGGGGGAGATGAACACTGAAGCTTTCTTT. Its protein is CASRYLGQGEMNTEAFF.

This clonotype was seen a handful of times. This chain connects TRBV9 to TRBJ2-3; no reliable D call. The CDR3 extends over 14 amino acids. The V end was cut by 1 base, the J end by 0 bases, with 6 bases between. Germline CDR1 SGDLS, CDR2 YYNGEE. The CDR3 loop is CASSVSVSTDTQYF. The CDR3, as DNA: TGTGCCAGCAGCGTATCTGTCAGCACAGATACGCAGTATTTT.

This clonotype showed up many times. The chain carries TRBV24-1 and TRBJ2-1; D remains unclear. The CDR3 spans 13 residues. V was shortened by 7 bases and J by 7 bases, with 13 bases between the two germline ends. CDR1 and CDR2 from the germline V gene are KGHDR and SFDVKD. CDR3 bases: TGTGCCACCAGCCAGGACGAAGTTAATGAGCAGTTCTTC. The encoded protein is CATSQDEVNEQFF.

The gene calls are TRBV18 and TRBJ2-5; 8 nucleotides match TRBD1. Germline assignment: CDR1 KGHSH and CDR2 LQKENI. Unmatched junction bases numbered 3, after V lost 4 bases and J lost 5 bases. The CDR3 runs to 13 residues. The CDR3 nucleotides read TGTGCCAGCTCACGGGGACAGGCCGAGACCCAGTACTTC. Amino acids: CASSRGQAETQYF. Full variable domain (missing parts from reference TRBV18 and TRBJ2-5): NAGVMQNPRHLVRRRGQEARLRCSPMKGHSHVYWYRQLPEEGLKFMVYLQKENIIDESGMPKERFSAEFPKEGPSILRIQQVVRGDSAAYFCASSRGQAETQYFGPGTRLLVL.

This clonotype was counted many times. The chain employs TRBV20-1 and TRBJ2-5; TRBD2 aligns across 8 bases. The ends lost 1 base at V and 4 bases at J; junction bases unmatched: 5. CDR3 length equals 14 residues. Germline V gene sequence: CDR1 DFQATT, CDR2 SNEGSKA (reference sequence). CDR3 DNA sequence: TGCAGTGCTAGAGTCAGCGGGAGAGTAGAGACCCAGTACTTC. Its protein is CSARVSGRVETQYF.

The rearrangement joins TRBV6-5 to TRBJ1-1; 7 bases line up with TRBD1. CDR3 size: 15 residues. Germline loops: CDR1 MNHEY, CDR2 SVGAGI. J was trimmed by 3 bases and V by 2 bases; bases with no gene match: 6. The CDR3 DNA is TGTGCCAGCAGTTACCAAGAGGGGGCCTACACTGAAGCTTTCTTT. Translated, it gives CASSYQEGAYTEAFF.

Only a few counts were recorded for this clonotype. CDR3 region: CASSVGPKRRTDTQYF. CDR3 coding DNA: TGTGCCAGCAGCGTAGGGCCAAAAAGGCGCACAGATACGCAGTATTTT. V is TRBV9 and J is TRBJ2-3; no firm D call. This CDR3 is built from 16 residues. CDR1 and CDR2 from the germline V gene are SGDLS and YYNGEE. The V gene lost 0 bases and the J gene lost 1 base, with 12 bases spanning the gap.

This clonotype was observed a handful of times. This chain uses TRBV20-1 with TRBJ2-3; 10 bases line up with TRBD1. This CDR3 has 15 residues. V shed 2 bases and J 3 bases; nucleotides not matched to a gene: 5. The germline CDR1 and CDR2 sequences are DFQATT and SNEGSKA (reference sequence). Here the CDR3 reads CSARPGQGVTDTQYF. The DNA of the CDR3 is TGCAGTGCTAGACCCGGACAGGGGGTTACAGATACGCAGTATTTT.